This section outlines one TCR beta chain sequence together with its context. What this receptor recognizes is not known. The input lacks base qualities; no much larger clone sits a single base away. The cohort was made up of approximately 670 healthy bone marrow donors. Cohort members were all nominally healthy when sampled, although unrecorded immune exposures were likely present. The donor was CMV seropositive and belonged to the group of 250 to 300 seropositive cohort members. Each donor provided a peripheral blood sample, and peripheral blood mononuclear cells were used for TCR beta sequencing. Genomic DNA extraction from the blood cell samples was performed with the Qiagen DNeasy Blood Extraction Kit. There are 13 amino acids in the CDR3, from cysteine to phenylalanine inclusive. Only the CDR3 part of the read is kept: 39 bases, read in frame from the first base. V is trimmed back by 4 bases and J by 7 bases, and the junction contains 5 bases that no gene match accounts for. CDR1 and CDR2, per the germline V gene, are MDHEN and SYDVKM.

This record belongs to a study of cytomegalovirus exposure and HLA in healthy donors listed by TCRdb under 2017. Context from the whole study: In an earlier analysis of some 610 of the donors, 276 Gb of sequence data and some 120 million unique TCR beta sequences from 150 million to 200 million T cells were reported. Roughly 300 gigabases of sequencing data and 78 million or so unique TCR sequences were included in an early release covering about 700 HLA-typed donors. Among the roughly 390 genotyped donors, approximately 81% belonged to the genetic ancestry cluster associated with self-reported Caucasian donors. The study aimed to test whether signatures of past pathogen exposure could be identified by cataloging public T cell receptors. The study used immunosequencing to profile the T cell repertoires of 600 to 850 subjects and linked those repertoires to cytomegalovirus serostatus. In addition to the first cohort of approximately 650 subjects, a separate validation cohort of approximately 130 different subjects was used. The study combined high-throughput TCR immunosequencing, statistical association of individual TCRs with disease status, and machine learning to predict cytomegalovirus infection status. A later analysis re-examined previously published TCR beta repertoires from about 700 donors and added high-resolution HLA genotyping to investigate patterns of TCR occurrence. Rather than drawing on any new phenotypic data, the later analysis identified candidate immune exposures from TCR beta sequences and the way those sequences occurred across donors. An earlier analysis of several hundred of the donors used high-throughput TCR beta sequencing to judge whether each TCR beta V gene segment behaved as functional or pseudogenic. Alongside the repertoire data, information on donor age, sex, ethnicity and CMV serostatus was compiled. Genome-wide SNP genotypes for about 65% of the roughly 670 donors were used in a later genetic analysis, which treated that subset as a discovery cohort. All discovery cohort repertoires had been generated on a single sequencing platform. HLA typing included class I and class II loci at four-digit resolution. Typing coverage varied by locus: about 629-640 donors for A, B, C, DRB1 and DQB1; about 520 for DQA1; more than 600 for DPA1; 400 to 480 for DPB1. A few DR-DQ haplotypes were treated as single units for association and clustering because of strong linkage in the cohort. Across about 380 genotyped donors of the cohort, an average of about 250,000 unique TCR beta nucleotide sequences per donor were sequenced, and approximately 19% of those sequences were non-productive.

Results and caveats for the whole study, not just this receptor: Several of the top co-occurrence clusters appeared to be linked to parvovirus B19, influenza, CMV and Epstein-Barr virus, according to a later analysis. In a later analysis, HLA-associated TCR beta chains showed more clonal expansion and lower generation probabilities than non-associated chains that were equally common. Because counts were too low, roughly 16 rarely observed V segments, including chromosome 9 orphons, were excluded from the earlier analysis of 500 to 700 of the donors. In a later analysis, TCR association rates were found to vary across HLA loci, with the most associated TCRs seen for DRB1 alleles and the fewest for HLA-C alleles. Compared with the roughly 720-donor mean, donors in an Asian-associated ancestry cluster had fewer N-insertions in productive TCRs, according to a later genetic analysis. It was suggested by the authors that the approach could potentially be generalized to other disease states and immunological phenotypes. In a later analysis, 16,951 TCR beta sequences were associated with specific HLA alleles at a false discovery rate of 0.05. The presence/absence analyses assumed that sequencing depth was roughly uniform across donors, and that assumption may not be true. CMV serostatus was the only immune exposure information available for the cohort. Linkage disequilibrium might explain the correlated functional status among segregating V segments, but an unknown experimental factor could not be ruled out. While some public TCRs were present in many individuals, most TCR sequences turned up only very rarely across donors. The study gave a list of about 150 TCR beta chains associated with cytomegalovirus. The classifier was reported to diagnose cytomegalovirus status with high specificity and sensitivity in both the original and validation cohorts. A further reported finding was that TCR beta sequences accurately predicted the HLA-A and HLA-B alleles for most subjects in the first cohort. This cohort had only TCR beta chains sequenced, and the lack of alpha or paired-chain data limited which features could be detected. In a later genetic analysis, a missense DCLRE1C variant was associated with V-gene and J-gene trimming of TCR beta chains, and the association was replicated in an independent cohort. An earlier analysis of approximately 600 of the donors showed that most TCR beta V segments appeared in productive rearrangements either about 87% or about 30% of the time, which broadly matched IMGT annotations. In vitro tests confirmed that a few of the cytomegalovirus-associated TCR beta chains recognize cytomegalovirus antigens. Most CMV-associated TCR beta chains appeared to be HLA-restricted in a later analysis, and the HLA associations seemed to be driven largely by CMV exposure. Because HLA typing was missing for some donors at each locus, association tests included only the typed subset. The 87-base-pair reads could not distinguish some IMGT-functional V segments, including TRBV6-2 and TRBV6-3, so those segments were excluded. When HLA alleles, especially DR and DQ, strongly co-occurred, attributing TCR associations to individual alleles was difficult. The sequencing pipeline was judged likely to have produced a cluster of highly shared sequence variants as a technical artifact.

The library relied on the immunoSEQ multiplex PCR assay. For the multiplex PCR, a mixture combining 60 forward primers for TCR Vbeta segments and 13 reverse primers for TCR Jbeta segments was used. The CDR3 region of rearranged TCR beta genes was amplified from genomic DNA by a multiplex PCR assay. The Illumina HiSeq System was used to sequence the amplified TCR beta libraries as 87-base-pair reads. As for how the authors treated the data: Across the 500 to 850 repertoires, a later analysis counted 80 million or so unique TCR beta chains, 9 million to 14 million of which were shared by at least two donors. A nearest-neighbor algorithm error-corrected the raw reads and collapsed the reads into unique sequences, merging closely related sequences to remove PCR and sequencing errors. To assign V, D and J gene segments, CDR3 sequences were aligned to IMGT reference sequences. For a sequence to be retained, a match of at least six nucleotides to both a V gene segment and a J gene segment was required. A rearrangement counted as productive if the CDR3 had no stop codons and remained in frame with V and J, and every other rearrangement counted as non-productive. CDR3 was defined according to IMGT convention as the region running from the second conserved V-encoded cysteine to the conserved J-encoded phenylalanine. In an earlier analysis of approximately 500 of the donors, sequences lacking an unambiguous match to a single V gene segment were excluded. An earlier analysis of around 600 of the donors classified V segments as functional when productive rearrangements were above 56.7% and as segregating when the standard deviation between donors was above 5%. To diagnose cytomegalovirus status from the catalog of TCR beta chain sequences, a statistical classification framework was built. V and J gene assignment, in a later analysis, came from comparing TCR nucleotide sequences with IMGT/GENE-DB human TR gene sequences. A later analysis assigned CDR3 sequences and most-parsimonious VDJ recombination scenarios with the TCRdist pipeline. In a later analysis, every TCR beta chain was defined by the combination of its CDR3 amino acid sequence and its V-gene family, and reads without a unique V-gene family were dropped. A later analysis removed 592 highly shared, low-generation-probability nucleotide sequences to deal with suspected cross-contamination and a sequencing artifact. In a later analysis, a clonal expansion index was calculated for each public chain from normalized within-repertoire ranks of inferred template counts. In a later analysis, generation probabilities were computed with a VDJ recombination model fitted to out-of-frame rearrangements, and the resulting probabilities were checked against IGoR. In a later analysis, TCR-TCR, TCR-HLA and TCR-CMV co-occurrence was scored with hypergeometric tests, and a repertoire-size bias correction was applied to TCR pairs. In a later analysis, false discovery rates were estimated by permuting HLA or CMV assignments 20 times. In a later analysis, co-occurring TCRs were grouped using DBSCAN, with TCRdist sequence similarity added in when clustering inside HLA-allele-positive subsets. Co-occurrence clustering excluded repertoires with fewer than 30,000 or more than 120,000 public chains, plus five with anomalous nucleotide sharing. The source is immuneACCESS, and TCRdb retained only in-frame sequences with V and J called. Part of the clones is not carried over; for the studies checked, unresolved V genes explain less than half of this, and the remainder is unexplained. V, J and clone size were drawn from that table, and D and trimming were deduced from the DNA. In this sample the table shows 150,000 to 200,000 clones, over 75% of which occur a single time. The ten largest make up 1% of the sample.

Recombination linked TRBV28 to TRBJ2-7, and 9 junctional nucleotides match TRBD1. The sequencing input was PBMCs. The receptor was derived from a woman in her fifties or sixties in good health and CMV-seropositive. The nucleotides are TGTGCCAGCAGTTGGACAGGGGCAGGTGAGCAGTACTTC. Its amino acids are CASSWTGAGEQYF.